This TCR beta chain was sequenced for a study of beta chain features in type 1 diabetes. Across the whole study: Researchers looked at fewer than 120,000,000 sorted cells across all samples. Findings of the study overall: In type 1 diabetes patients, VDJ junctions had fewer insertions; deletions at these junctions were more frequent. When Type 1 diabetes patients were examined, their TCRB CDR3s proved moderately but significantly shorter in all four CD4+ subsets.

Of the isolated RNA, all was reverse transcribed, and so the sequenced material was expressed TCRB transcripts. An average of approximately 3.4 million reads was obtained for naive, central memory and regulatory T cell samples. The table came from immunoSEQ multiplex PCR; TCRdb's copy has only in-frame clones and leaves some out. The profile shows hundreds of thousands of clones, less than 20% of them singletons. This clone was found a few times. Its antigen is currently unknown. The material sequenced was naive CD4+ T cells from blood. This clonotype originated in a man aged 18 to 30 in good health.

CDR3 nucleotide sequence: TGTGCCAGCAGTACTGTCAATGAGCAGTTCTTC. This encodes CASSTVNEQFF. This sequence joins TRBV6-5 and TRBJ2-1; D unclear. With 5 bases removed from V and 6 bases from J, the gap between germline ends came to 5 bases. Germline V gives CDR1 MNHEY, CDR2 SVGAGI. This CDR3 has 11 residues.